This T cell receptor (beta chain) was obtained from a study of blood T cells in healthy people across ages. The CDR3 sequence is 16 residues long. Germline V lookup: CDR1 MNHEY, CDR2 SMNVEV (reference sequence). The V gene lost 3 bases and the J gene lost 4 bases, with 15 bases spanning the gap. Together with a sample-barcoded 5' primer, a J-beta primer mix was included in a second PCR lasting 7 to 11 cycles. Using its own MiXCR run on the 5' RACE reads, TCRdb lists one record per CDR3 protein. Among 1.5 million or so distinct CDR3 sequences listed, 40% to 45% were seen once. The chain joins TRBV27 to TRBJ2-2, with no clear D. The sequence came from a woman aged 18-30 years in good health. The sample taken for sequencing was blood. The CDR3: CASSFMLGRGTGELFF. The CDR3 region has the DNA TGTGCCAGCAGTTTCATGTTAGGGCGCGGCACCGGGGAGCTGTTTTTT.